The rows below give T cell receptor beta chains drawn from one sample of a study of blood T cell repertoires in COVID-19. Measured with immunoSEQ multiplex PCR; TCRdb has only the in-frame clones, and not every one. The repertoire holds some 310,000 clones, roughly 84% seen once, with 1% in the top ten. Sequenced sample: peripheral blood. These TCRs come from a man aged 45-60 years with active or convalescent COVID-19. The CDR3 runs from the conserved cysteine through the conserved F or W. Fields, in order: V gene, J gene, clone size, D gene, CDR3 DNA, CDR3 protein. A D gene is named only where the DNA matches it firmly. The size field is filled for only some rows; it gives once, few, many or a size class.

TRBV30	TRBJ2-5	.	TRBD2	TGTGCCTGGAATCCGGGACTAGCGGGGATAAGGACCCAGTACTTC	CAWNPGLAGIRTQYF
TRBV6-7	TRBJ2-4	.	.	TGTGCCAGCAGTTACGTACGACTTTCAGCCAAAAACATTCAGTACTTC	CASSYVRLSAKNIQYF
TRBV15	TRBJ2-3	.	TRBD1	TGTGCCACCAGCTGGGACAGTGACGCAGATACGCAGTATTTT	CATSWDSDADTQYF
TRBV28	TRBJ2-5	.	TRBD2	TGTGCCAGCAGTTTAGGTCTAGCGGATGGGATACGGGCCCAGTACTTC	CASSLGLADGIRAQYF
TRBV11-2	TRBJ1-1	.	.	TGTGCCAGCAGCTTAGAACGGCGGGGGAGAACTGAAGCTTTCTTT	CASSLERRGRTEAFF
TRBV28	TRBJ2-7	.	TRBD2	TGTGCCAGCAGTTTTCGGGGGGTCCCGGGAAGAACCGCCTACGAGCAGTACTTC	CASSFRGVPGRTAYEQYF
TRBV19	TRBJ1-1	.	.	TGTGCCAGTAGTACACGGTTCTTTATGAACACTGAAGCTTTCTTT	CASSTRFFMNTEAFF
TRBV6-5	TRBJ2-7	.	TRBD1	TGTGCCAGCAGAGAGGACAGGGGGTTCTACGAGCAGTACTTC	CASREDRGFYEQYF
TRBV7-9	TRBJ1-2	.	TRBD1	TGTGCCAGCAGCTTCGGAGACAGGGATCGCTATGGCTACACCTTC	CASSFGDRDRYGYTF
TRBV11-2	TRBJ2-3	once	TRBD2	TGTGCCAGCAGCTTCACTAGCGGGCCCATCACAGATACGCAGTATTTT	CASSFTSGPITDTQYF
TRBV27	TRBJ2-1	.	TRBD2	TGTGCCAGCAGTCCCAGACTAGCGGGGGGGCTCTTTGGCTACAATGAGCAGTTCTTC	CASSPRLAGGLFGYNEQFF
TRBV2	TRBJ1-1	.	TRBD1	TGTGCCAGCAGTGAACGCAGGGGGCTTACTGAAGCTTTCTTT	CASSERRGLTEAFF
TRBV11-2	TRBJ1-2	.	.	TGTGCCAGCAGCTTAGAAGGCGGATATGGCTACACCTTC	CASSLEGGYGYTF
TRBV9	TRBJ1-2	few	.	TGTGCCAGCGGAGGGACCCTTTCCAACTATGGCTACACCTTC	CASGGTLSNYGYTF
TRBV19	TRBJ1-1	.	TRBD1	TGTGCCAGTAGTTTGATGACAGGGGACATATCCCTGAACACTGAAGCTTTCTTT	CASSLMTGDISLNTEAFF
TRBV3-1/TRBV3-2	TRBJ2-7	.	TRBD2	TGTGCCAGCAGCCGGCGGACTAGATACGAGCAGTACTTC	CASSRRTRYEQYF
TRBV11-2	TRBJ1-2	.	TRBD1	TGTGCCAGCAGCAACGGGCGGCAGGGGGCTTATGGCTACACCTTC	CASSNGRQGAYGYTF
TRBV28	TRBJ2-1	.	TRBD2	TGTGCCAGCAGTTCTAGCGGGGTAGCGGGCTACAATGAGCAGTTCTTC	CASSSSGVAGYNEQFF
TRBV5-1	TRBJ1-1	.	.	TGCGCCAGCAGCTTCGGGGGGCTCGTTGGCACTGAAGCTTTCTTT	CASSFGGLVGTEAFF
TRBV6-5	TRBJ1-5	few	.	TGTGCCAGCAGTTACTCGCCAGGGTATAGCAATCAGCCCCAGCATTTT	CASSYSPGYSNQPQHF
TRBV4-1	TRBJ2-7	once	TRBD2	TGCGCCAGCAGTAGAGCGGGATTCGACGAGCAGTACTTC	CASSRAGFDEQYF
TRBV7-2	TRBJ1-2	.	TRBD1	TGTGCCAGCAGCCCCGGACAGGGGGAAAACTATGGCTACACCTTC	CASSPGQGENYGYTF
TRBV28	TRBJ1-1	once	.	TGTGCCAGCAGTTTCGGTTTCGGGACTGAAGCTTTCTTT	CASSFGFGTEAFF
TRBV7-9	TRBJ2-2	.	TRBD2	TGTGCCAGCCGAGGGAGGGACTGGAAGGCCGGGGAGCTGTTTTTT	CASRGRDWKAGELFF
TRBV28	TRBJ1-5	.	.	TGTGCCAGCAGTTTAGGGGGGGCGCATGAGCCCCAGCATTTT	CASSLGGAHEPQHF
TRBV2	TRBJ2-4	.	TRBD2	TGTGCCAGCAGTGAACTGGGTCTAGCGGAAAACATTCAGTACTTC	CASSELGLAENIQYF
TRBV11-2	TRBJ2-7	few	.	TGTGCCAGCAGCCTACCTAGCGCCTACGAGCAGTACTTC	CASSLPSAYEQYF
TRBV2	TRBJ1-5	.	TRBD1	TGTGCCAGCACTTCGACAGGGATAATGCCCCAGCATTTT	CASTSTGIMPQHF
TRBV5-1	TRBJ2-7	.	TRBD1	TGCGCCAGCAGCTACACAGGGGCTTCGTACGAGCAGTACTTC	CASSYTGASYEQYF
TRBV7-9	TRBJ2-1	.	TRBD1	TGTGCCAGCAGCCTCACAGGGGGCAATGAGCAGTTCTTC	CASSLTGGNEQFF
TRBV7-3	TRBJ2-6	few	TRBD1	TGTGCCAGCAGCCGCAGAGGACAGGGGCCCTCTGGGGCCAACGTCCTGACTTTC	CASSRRGQGPSGANVLTF
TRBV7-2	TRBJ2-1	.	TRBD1	TGTGCCAGCAGCCCCGGACAGGTTGAGCAGTTCTTC	CASSPGQVEQFF
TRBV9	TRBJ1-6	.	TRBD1	TGTGCCAGCAGCGTAGCGGCAGGGGGCGAAACACCCCTCCACTTT	CASSVAAGGETPLHF